The clone carrying this T cell receptor (beta chain) was counted many times. Its antigen is not identified. The data stem from a study of T-cell reconstitution after alpha-beta-depleted transplantation in children. Overall study results and limits: Fresh T-cell production supplied most of the T-cell counts and diversity seen one year after transplant. After transplant, at about two months, alpha-beta T cells were reportedly derived from several hundred expanded graft clones. Day-60 TCRbeta diversity that was high in some patients was derived from surviving recipient T cells and thymic progenitors.

Construction of the TCRbeta library involved unique molecular identifiers. TCRdb reanalysed the PCR reads using MiXCR and keeps one entry per CDR3 protein. The sample shows roughly 240,000 distinct CDR3 sequences, roughly 8% of them seen only once. There are 13 residues in the CDR3. V was cut by 0 bases and J by 5 bases, with 5 bases left in between. The clonotype comes from a male patient younger than 18 who had a stem cell transplant for acute lymphoblastic leukemia, so the T cells may come from the graft donor. The source was PBMCs, mostly from graft donor cells, collected 180 days after TCRalphabeta/CD19-depleted stem cell transplant. The V call is TRBV12-3 or TRBV12-4, the J call TRBJ1-5; D not certain. CDR3 DNA: TGTGCCAGCAGTTTAGCAGCCCATCAGCCCCAGCATTTT. The encoded protein is CASSLAAHQPQHF.